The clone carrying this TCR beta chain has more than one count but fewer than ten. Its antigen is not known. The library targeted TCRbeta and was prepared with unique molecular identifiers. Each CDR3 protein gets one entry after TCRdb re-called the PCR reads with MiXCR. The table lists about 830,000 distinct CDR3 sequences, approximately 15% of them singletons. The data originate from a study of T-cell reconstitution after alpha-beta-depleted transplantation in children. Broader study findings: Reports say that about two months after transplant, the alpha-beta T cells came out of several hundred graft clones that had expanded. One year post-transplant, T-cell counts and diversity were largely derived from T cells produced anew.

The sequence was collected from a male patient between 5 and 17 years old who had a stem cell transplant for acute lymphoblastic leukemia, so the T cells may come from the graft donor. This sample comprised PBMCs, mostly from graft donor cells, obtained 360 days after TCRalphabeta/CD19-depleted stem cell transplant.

CDR3 sequence: CATSGSGQIQETQYF. CDR3 coding DNA: TGTGCCACCAGTGGTTCGGGACAGATTCAAGAGACCCAGTACTTC. This chain connects TRBV24-1 to TRBJ2-5; 7 bases match TRBD1. Germline CDR1 KGHDR, CDR2 SFDVKD. V lost 5 bases, J lost 2 bases, and 7 bases stayed unmatched. The length of the CDR3 is 15 residues.